This TCR beta chain was recorded in a study of glioma-infiltrating T cells. Study-level results: Very few CDR3 sequences were shared between tissue and blood. Non-neoplastic patients had below-expected tissue-blood divergence, while all gliomas exceeded expectation.

Using RNA template, CDR3s of TCR alpha and beta were amplified with iRepertoire arm-PCR. One-step reverse transcription and amplification started from roughly 100-400 ng of tissue mRNA or PBMC total RNA. TCRdb itself ran the multiplex PCR reads through MiXCR, one entry per CDR3 protein. Among about 130,000 distinct CDR3 sequences, 20% to 25% were seen once, and the ten largest hold over 25%. The CDR3 has 14 residues. Germline V gene lookup returns CDR1 MNHNY and CDR2 SVGAGI (reference sequence). Germline trimming cut 8 bases from V and 5 bases from J; bases unmatched to any gene: 11. This clonotype was seen only a few times. Its antigen is as yet unknown.

The sequencing sample was made of glioma tissue, nonneoplastic brain tissue, or PBMCs (not recorded which). The rearrangement links TRBV6-6 to TRBJ1-1; 7 bases match TRBD1. This TCR was sampled from a human donor with low-grade glioma or glioblastoma, undergoing nonglioma brain surgery, or in good health (not recorded which). CDR3 DNA sequence: TGTGCCAGCTCCCAGGGGGGGGGAGGGACTGAAGCTTTCTTT. Translation gives CASSQGGGGTEAFF.